This is a list of T cell receptor beta chains from one sample in a study of cytomegalovirus exposure and HLA in healthy donors. The data were produced by immunoSEQ multiplex PCR, yet TCRdb's version contains in-frame clones alone and is incomplete. The sample includes roughly 200,000 clones, 70% to 85% of them seen just once. The sample consisted of PBMCs. These receptor sequences come from a woman aged 55-70 years in good health and CMV-seropositive. Each CDR3 is given with its conserved first and last residue. A D gene is named only where the DNA matches it firmly. Some rows have no size entry. The others give once, few or many, or a class for an expanded clone.

len: 15
d_gene: -
v_gene: TRBV5-4
j_gene: TRBJ1-1
abundance: -
CDR3nt: TGTGCCAGCAGCTTGGCCGTCGCGGGGGGCACTGAAGCTTTCTTT
CDR3aa: CASSLAVAGGTEAFF

len: 14
d_gene: -
v_gene: TRBV6-5
j_gene: TRBJ1-2
abundance: -
CDR3nt: TGTGCCAGCAGTGCCCGAGGGTCCGGGGGTGGCTACACCTTC
CDR3aa: CASSARGSGGGYTF

len: 11
d_gene: -
v_gene: TRBV4-1
j_gene: TRBJ2-7
abundance: few
CDR3nt: TGCGCCAGCAGCCAAGCTCCTCGAGCATACTTC
CDR3aa: CASSQAPRAYF

len: 16
d_gene: -
v_gene: TRBV18
j_gene: TRBJ2-1
abundance: -
CDR3nt: TGTGCCAGCTCAGAGTTTGGTATAGGAGGGTACAATGAGCAGTTCTTC
CDR3aa: CASSEFGIGGYNEQFF

len: 17
d_gene: -
v_gene: TRBV6-4
j_gene: TRBJ2-2
abundance: -
CDR3nt: TGTGCCAGCAGTGCCTCGGTCAGCTTATCGGGCACCGGGGAGCTGTTTTTT
CDR3aa: CASSASVSLSGTGELFF

len: 14
d_gene: TRBD1
v_gene: TRBV7-2
j_gene: TRBJ1-5
abundance: -
CDR3nt: TGTGCCAGCAGCAACACAGGGGCCAATCAGCCCCAGCATTTT
CDR3aa: CASSNTGANQPQHF

len: 16
d_gene: TRBD2
v_gene: TRBV18
j_gene: TRBJ2-7
abundance: few
CDR3nt: TGTGCCAGCTCCGGAGGGGCTAGCGGGAGTGGCTACGAGCAGTACTTC
CDR3aa: CASSGGASGSGYEQYF

len: 16
d_gene: TRBD1
v_gene: TRBV7-8
j_gene: TRBJ1-2
abundance: once
CDR3nt: TGTGCCAGCAGCTTGGGGTCGACAGGGGGCACCTATGGCTACACCTTC
CDR3aa: CASSLGSTGGTYGYTF

len: 15
d_gene: -
v_gene: TRBV4-3
j_gene: TRBJ2-2
abundance: -
CDR3nt: TGCGCCAGCAGCCACCTGCAGCCGCGGACCGGGGAGCTGTTTTTT
CDR3aa: CASSHLQPRTGELFF

len: 15
d_gene: -
v_gene: TRBV7-9
j_gene: TRBJ1-3
abundance: few
CDR3nt: TGTTCCAGCAGCCACAGGACAGACTCTGGAAACACCATATATTTT
CDR3aa: CSSSHRTDSGNTIYF

len: 15
d_gene: TRBD2
v_gene: TRBV5-1
j_gene: TRBJ2-7
abundance: -
CDR3nt: TGCGCCAGCAGCACCACCCCGGGAGGCTCCTACGAGCAGTACTTC
CDR3aa: CASSTTPGGSYEQYF

len: 15
d_gene: TRBD1
v_gene: TRBV6-6
j_gene: TRBJ2-1
abundance: -
CDR3nt: TGTGCCAGCGGCTACACGGGACAGGCCACAATGAAGCAGTTCTTC
CDR3aa: CASGYTGQATMKQFF

len: 14
d_gene: TRBD1
v_gene: TRBV6-5
j_gene: TRBJ1-2
abundance: once
CDR3nt: TGTGCCAGCAGGCGGACAGGGCACCTCGCTGGCTACACCTTC
CDR3aa: CASRRTGHLAGYTF

len: 14
d_gene: -
v_gene: TRBV5-1
j_gene: TRBJ2-4
abundance: -
CDR3nt: TGCGCCAGCAGTAGTCCCCTAGCCAAAAACATTCAGTACTTC
CDR3aa: CASSSPLAKNIQYF

len: 16
d_gene: -
v_gene: TRBV5-1
j_gene: TRBJ1-5
abundance: -
CDR3nt: TGCGCCAGCAGCCCACAACCGTCAGGGGAAAATCAGCCCCAGCATTTT
CDR3aa: CASSPQPSGENQPQHF

len: 15
d_gene: TRBD1
v_gene: TRBV5-4
j_gene: TRBJ1-1
abundance: -
CDR3nt: TGTGCCAGCAGCTCCCCCGGGACAGGGGTTCGTGAAGCTTTCTTT
CDR3aa: CASSSPGTGVREAFF

len: 15
d_gene: TRBD1
v_gene: TRBV28
j_gene: TRBJ1-1
abundance: -
CDR3nt: TGTGCCAGCAGTTTCGGGGTCAGGGGGAGGACTGAAGCTTTCTTT
CDR3aa: CASSFGVRGRTEAFF

len: 14
d_gene: -
v_gene: TRBV4-3
j_gene: TRBJ2-2
abundance: -
CDR3nt: TGCGCCAGCAGAAACAGAGCGAACACCGGGGAGCTGTTTTTT
CDR3aa: CASRNRANTGELFF

len: 12
d_gene: TRBD1
v_gene: TRBV6-5
j_gene: TRBJ2-5
abundance: -
CDR3nt: TGTGCCAGCAGACAGGGGAAGGAGACCCAGTACTTC
CDR3aa: CASRQGKETQYF

len: 15
d_gene: TRBD2
v_gene: TRBV7-2
j_gene: TRBJ2-1
abundance: -
CDR3nt: TGTGCCAGCAGCTTTAGCGGGGCGACTTACAATGAGCAGTTCTTC
CDR3aa: CASSFSGATYNEQFF

len: 17
d_gene: TRBD2
v_gene: TRBV5-1
j_gene: TRBJ2-2
abundance: -
CDR3nt: TGCGCCAGCAGCTTGGCCGGAAGCGGGAGGGCCGCCGGGGAGCTGTTTTTT
CDR3aa: CASSLAGSGRAAGELFF

len: 16
d_gene: TRBD1
v_gene: TRBV5-4
j_gene: TRBJ2-2
abundance: -
CDR3nt: TGTGCCAGCAGCCCGACAGGGGGCGCAATGGGCGGGGAGCTGTTTTTT
CDR3aa: CASSPTGGAMGGELFF

len: 13
d_gene: -
v_gene: TRBV7-2
j_gene: TRBJ2-7
abundance: -
CDR3nt: TGTGCCAGCTCCTTCCAAAGGGGAAACGAGCAGTACTTC
CDR3aa: CASSFQRGNEQYF

len: 16
d_gene: TRBD2
v_gene: TRBV4-2
j_gene: TRBJ2-5
abundance: -
CDR3nt: TGTGCCAGCAGCCAAGCCTCGGGAGCGGGGGGAGAGACCCAGTACTTC
CDR3aa: CASSQASGAGGETQYF

len: 16
d_gene: TRBD2
v_gene: TRBV15
j_gene: TRBJ2-3
abundance: -
CDR3nt: TGTGCCACCAGCAGACAACTAGCGGGGGGAACGGATACGCAGTATTTT
CDR3aa: CATSRQLAGGTDTQYF

len: 15
d_gene: -
v_gene: TRBV5-1
j_gene: TRBJ1-1
abundance: -
CDR3nt: TGCGCCAGCAGCTTGGATCCGGGGGTAACGACTGAAGCTTTCTTT
CDR3aa: CASSLDPGVTTEAFF

len: 15
d_gene: TRBD2
v_gene: TRBV7-2
j_gene: TRBJ2-1
abundance: -
CDR3nt: TGTGCCAGCAGCCTCACTAGCGGAGGGTACAATGAGCAGTTCTTC
CDR3aa: CASSLTSGGYNEQFF

len: 16
d_gene: TRBD1
v_gene: TRBV7-2
j_gene: TRBJ1-5
abundance: -
CDR3nt: TGTGCCAGCAGCCCCAGGGACAGGGAAGTAGGGCAGCCCCAGCATTTT
CDR3aa: CASSPRDREVGQPQHF

len: 13
d_gene: -
v_gene: TRBV28
j_gene: TRBJ2-5
abundance: -
CDR3nt: TGTGCCAGCAGCCCCGCAGGGTCAGAGACCCAGTACTTC
CDR3aa: CASSPAGSETQYF

len: 14
d_gene: -
v_gene: TRBV6-5
j_gene: TRBJ2-5
abundance: -
CDR3nt: TGTGCCAGCAGTTCCCCGACAGGCACGGAGACCCAGTACTTC
CDR3aa: CASSSPTGTETQYF

len: 14
d_gene: TRBD1
v_gene: TRBV5-1
j_gene: TRBJ1-6
abundance: -
CDR3nt: TGCGCCAGCACCTGGGGACAGAATAATTCACCCCTCCACTTT
CDR3aa: CASTWGQNNSPLHF

len: 10
d_gene: -
v_gene: TRBV11-3
j_gene: TRBJ1-2
abundance: -
CDR3nt: TGTGCCAGCAAGGGGGAGGGCTACACCTTC
CDR3aa: CASKGEGYTF

len: 16
d_gene: -
v_gene: TRBV5-6
j_gene: TRBJ2-7
abundance: -
CDR3nt: TGTGCCAGCAGCCAGTATTACAGGACTACAACCTACGAGCAGTACTTC
CDR3aa: CASSQYYRTTTYEQYF

len: 13
d_gene: -
v_gene: TRBV18
j_gene: TRBJ1-1
abundance: -
CDR3nt: TGTGCCAGCTCACCACCTCATGACAGGGAAGCTTTCTTT
CDR3aa: CASSPPHDREAFF

len: 16
d_gene: TRBD1
v_gene: TRBV5-4
j_gene: TRBJ2-5
abundance: -
CDR3nt: TGTGCCAGCAGTTCGCGGGGACAGGGGAACCAAGAGACCCAGTACTTC
CDR3aa: CASSSRGQGNQETQYF

len: 17
d_gene: -
v_gene: TRBV21-1
j_gene: TRBJ2-6
abundance: -
CDR3nt: TGTGCCAGCAGACCGGGTCACCCTATTTCTGGGGCCAACGTCCTGACTTTC
CDR3aa: CASRPGHPISGANVLTF

len: 15
d_gene: TRBD1
v_gene: TRBV5-6
j_gene: TRBJ1-1
abundance: -
CDR3nt: TGTGCCAGCAGCACGAGAGGGGGCACGGGGACTGAAGCTTTCTTT
CDR3aa: CASSTRGGTGTEAFF

len: 12
d_gene: -
v_gene: TRBV5-1
j_gene: TRBJ1-2
abundance: -
CDR3nt: TGCGCCAGCAGCTTGGCTCAGGGTGGCTACACCTTC
CDR3aa: CASSLAQGGYTF

len: 15
d_gene: -
v_gene: TRBV28
j_gene: TRBJ2-1
abundance: -
CDR3nt: TGTGCCAGCAGTTTGGGGGGGCGCATCAACAATGAGCAGTTCTTC
CDR3aa: CASSLGGRINNEQFF

len: 13
d_gene: TRBD1
v_gene: TRBV5-1
j_gene: TRBJ1-2
abundance: -
CDR3nt: TGCGCCAGCAGCATAGGGACAGGGGGTGGCTACACCTTC
CDR3aa: CASSIGTGGGYTF

len: 16
d_gene: -
v_gene: TRBV5-4
j_gene: TRBJ1-3
abundance: few
CDR3nt: TGTGCCAGCAGCTTGGATGGCGGGGGTGGTGGAAACACCATATATTTT
CDR3aa: CASSLDGGGGGNTIYF

len: 15
d_gene: TRBD1
v_gene: TRBV5-1
j_gene: TRBJ1-2
abundance: -
CDR3nt: TGCGCCAGCAGCACCCGTGCGACAGGGGATAGTGGCTACACCTTC
CDR3aa: CASSTRATGDSGYTF

len: 16
d_gene: TRBD1
v_gene: TRBV5-4
j_gene: TRBJ2-7
abundance: -
CDR3nt: TGTGCCAGCAGCTTGGGGGGGACAGGGGGCTTCTACGAGCAGTACTTC
CDR3aa: CASSLGGTGGFYEQYF

len: 14
d_gene: TRBD1
v_gene: TRBV2
j_gene: TRBJ2-7
abundance: -
CDR3nt: TGTGCCACCCTAAAACGGGACAGGGCCTACGAGCAGTACTTC
CDR3aa: CATLKRDRAYEQYF

len: 16
d_gene: -
v_gene: TRBV2
j_gene: TRBJ1-2
abundance: -
CDR3nt: TGTGCCAGCAGCCTAGATTGGACCTTAGCCGCGGGTGGCTACACCTTC
CDR3aa: CASSLDWTLAAGGYTF

len: 12
d_gene: -
v_gene: TRBV7-2
j_gene: TRBJ2-3
abundance: -
CDR3nt: TGTGCCAGCAGCTTGAGGACAGATACGCAGTATTTT
CDR3aa: CASSLRTDTQYF

len: 15
d_gene: -
v_gene: TRBV6-4
j_gene: TRBJ2-1
abundance: -
CDR3nt: TGTGCCAGCAGTGTCCTCGAGGCAGGGCTCAATGAGCAGTTCTTC
CDR3aa: CASSVLEAGLNEQFF

len: 15
d_gene: TRBD2
v_gene: TRBV29-1
j_gene: TRBJ2-3
abundance: -
CDR3nt: TGCAGCGCCGTCGGGAGCAGACTAGCCCCAGATGCGCAGTATTTT
CDR3aa: CSAVGSRLAPDAQYF